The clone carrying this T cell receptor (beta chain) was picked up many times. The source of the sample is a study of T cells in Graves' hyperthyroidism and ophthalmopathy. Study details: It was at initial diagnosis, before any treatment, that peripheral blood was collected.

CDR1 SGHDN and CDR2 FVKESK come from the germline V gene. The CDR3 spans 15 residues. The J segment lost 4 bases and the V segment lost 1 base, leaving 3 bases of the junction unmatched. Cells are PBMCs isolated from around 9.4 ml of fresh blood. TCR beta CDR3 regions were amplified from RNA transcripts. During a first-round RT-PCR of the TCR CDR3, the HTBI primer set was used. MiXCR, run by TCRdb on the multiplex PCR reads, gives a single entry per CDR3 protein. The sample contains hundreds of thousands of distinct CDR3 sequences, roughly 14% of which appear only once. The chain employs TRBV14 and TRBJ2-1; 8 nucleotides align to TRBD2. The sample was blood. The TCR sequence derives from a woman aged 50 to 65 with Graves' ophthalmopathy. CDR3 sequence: CASSQAGGFYNEQFF. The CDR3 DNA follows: TGTGCCAGCAGCCAAGCGGGAGGGTTTTACAATGAGCAGTTCTTC.